The T cell receptor (beta chain) described here comes from a study of blood T cells in healthy people across ages. Study-level points and caveats: Diversity was higher, and naive CD4+ cells more numerous, in long-lived donors than in aged donors. Donor CMV status, an unknown factor, possibly confounded changes in expanded clonotypes.

Sample-barcoded 5' priming and a J-beta primer mix drove a second PCR of roughly 7 to 11 cycles. Each cDNA molecule was tagged by a template-switch adaptor with 12 random nucleotides. TCRdb used MiXCR to reprocess the 5' RACE reads, holding one entry per CDR3 protein. The sample gives hundreds of thousands of distinct CDR3 sequences, roughly 50% of which show up once; approximately 24% is in the top ten. After removal of 5 bases from V and 8 bases from J, the junction contained 14 bases not matched to a gene. The CDR3 has 17 amino acids. Germline lookup yields CDR1 SEHNR and CDR2 FQNEAQ (reference sequence). Samples each yielded at least 5 micrograms of total RNA. Of note for this clonotype: Its antigen is still unknown.

V usage is TRBV7-9 and J usage is TRBJ1-4; 10 bases are a match to TRBD1. This receptor was taken from a man aged 35 to 55 in good health. Sequencing was done on a sample of blood. This CDR3 is CASSPTTRQGAREKLFF. CDR3 nucleotides: TGTGCCAGCAGCCCGACCACCCGACAGGGGGCGCGAGAAAAACTGTTTTTT. The full variable domain, its missing parts supplied by reference TRBV7-9 and TRBJ1-4, is DTGVSQNPRHKITKRGQNVTFRCDPISEHNRLYWYRQTLGQGPEFLTYFQNEAQLEKSRLLSDRFSAERPKGSFSTLEIQRTEQGDSAMYLCASSPTTRQGAREKLFFGSGTQLSVL.